One TCR beta chain is described in this entry. The V gene lost 4 bases and the J gene lost 3 bases, with 12 bases spanning the gap. This CDR3 spans 13 amino acids. Germline CDR1 and CDR2: SQVTM and ANQGSEA. This sample is part of a study of blood T cell repertoires in COVID-19. Libraries were prepared by immunoSEQ multiplex PCR; TCRdb keeps only in-frame clonotypes and omits some of them. Of roughly 410,000 clones in the sample, more than 70% were seen once. The sample consisted of peripheral blood. The chain employs TRBV29-1 and TRBJ1-1; weak D call: TRBD1 (5 bases). The source is a woman aged 55-69 years with COVID-19, enrolled during active disease. CDR3 DNA: TGCAGCGTTGCCCAGGGTTGGGACACTGAAGCTTTCTTT. It is translated as CSVAQGWDTEAFF.